This T cell receptor (beta chain) was documented in a study of control samples from healthy donors and cancer patients. Libraries were prepared by immunoSEQ multiplex PCR; TCRdb keeps only in-frame clonotypes and omits some of them. This sample has roughly 24,000 clones; roughly four fifths occur once, and the top ten carry 27%. The CDR3 contains 15 residues. Germline V gene sequence: CDR1 SGHTA, CDR2 FQGNSA. Between the trimmed V and J ends, which lost 5 bases and 6 bases, there was a span of 20 bases. The source is a man aged 60 to 75 with head and neck cancer. This rearrangement joins TRBV7-2 to TRBJ2-7; D uncertain. The sample taken for sequencing was PBMCs. The CDR3 DNA follows: TGTGCCAGCAGCCCCCCGAGGCCCCAAGGACCCGAGCAGTACTTC. Translating gives CASSPPRPQGPEQYF.